Below are 19 T cell receptor beta chains sequenced from a single sample in a study of cytomegalovirus exposure and HLA in healthy donors. TCRdb keeps only in-frame clones here, not all; method: immunoSEQ multiplex PCR. The sample holds roughly 120,000 clones; around 94% are singletons and the top ten take under 1.5%. The sequencing sample was made of PBMCs. The origin of the receptors is a woman aged 18-30 years in good health and CMV-seronegative.

V is TRBV27 and J is TRBJ1-1; 7 positions agree with TRBD1. Looked up from germline, CDR1 is MNHEY and CDR2 is SMNVEV (reference sequence). Losses at the gene ends were 7 bases for V and 1 base for J; bases not matched to a gene: 6. The CDR3 covers 14 residues. The CDR3 sequence: CASNWAGGNTEAFF. The CDR3 DNA reads as TGTGCCAGCAATTGGGCAGGGGGGAACACTGAAGCTTTCTTT.

V gene TRBV6-5 combines with J gene TRBJ1-1; D possibly corresponds to TRBD1 (6 bases). V lost 3 bases and J lost 0, with 11 bases in between. Per germline, CDR1 MNHEY and CDR2 SVGAGI. The CDR3 totals 15 residues. The DNA for the CDR3 is TGTGCCAGCAGTTATGTTCGGGACATGAACACTGAAGCTTTCTTT. It codes for CASSYVRDMNTEAFF.

The rearrangement links TRBV28 to TRBJ1-5; TRBD1 is a possible D gene (5 bases). Germline V gene lookup returns CDR1 MDHEN and CDR2 SYDVKM. This CDR3 spans 14 amino acids. The ends were cut back, 5 bases at V and 1 base at J, with 9 bases in the middle. DNA of the CDR3: TGTGCCAGCAGTAACAGGCTAAGCAATCAGCCCCAGCATTTT. Protein: CASSNRLSNQPQHF.

This clone appeared a few times. V gene TRBV6-1 combines with J gene TRBJ1-5; no firm D call. The CDR3 has 13 residues. The germline gives CDR1 MNHNS, CDR2 SASEGT. The ends were cut back, 2 bases at V and 6 bases at J, with 8 bases in the middle. This chain's CDR3 is CASSEQEGQPQHF. The CDR3 DNA is TGTGCCAGCAGTGAACAGGAGGGTCAGCCCCAGCATTTT.

The rearrangement links TRBV6-5 to TRBJ2-3, with TRBD1 matching over 7 bases. The CDR3 sequence is 13 residues long. The V gene's germline CDR1 is MNHEY and CDR2 SVGAGI. With 7 bases clipped from V and 8 bases from J, the junction kept 9 bases outside the gene matches. CDR3 nucleotide sequence: TGTGCCAGCAATGACAGGGCATCCCGTACGCAGTATTTT. Translated: CASNDRASRTQYF.

The rearrangement uses TRBV5-5 and TRBJ2-3, with 9 bases that match TRBD1. The V and J ends lost 3 bases and 1 base, in that order; junction bases with no gene match: 3. Germline V gene sequence: CDR1 SGHKS, CDR2 YYEKEE (reference sequence). The CDR3 is made up of 15 amino acids. The CDR3 loop reads CASSSGQGGTDTQYF. The CDR3 nucleotides read TGTGCCAGCAGCTCGGGACAGGGCGGCACAGATACGCAGTATTTT.

Only a few counts were recorded for this clone. This rearrangement joins TRBV7-2 to TRBJ1-5; TRBD1 matches at 8 bases. Germline CDR1 and CDR2: SGHTA and FQGNSA. The J segment lost 6 bases and the V segment lost 2 bases, leaving 12 bases of the junction unmatched. This CDR3 has 17 amino acids. The DNA of the CDR3 is TGTGCCAGCAGCTTATTTCCAGGGGGCATTCAAGGTCAGCCCCAGCATTTT. Translated, it gives CASSLFPGGIQGQPQHF.

This rearrangement joins TRBV18 to TRBJ1-3; D remains unclear. Per the germline V gene, CDR1 is KGHSH and CDR2 is LQKENI. This CDR3 is built from 17 residues. Deletions cut 1 base from V and 0 bases from J, with 13 bases between. The CDR3 coding sequence is TGTGCCAGCTCACCACGGGCCTGGAGGGACTCTGGAAACACCATATATTTT. Its translation: CASSPRAWRDSGNTIYF.

The genes are TRBV19 and TRBJ1-5; 9 positions agree with TRBD1. From germline, CDR1 is LNHDA and CDR2 SQIVND (reference sequence). With 5 bases clipped from V and 9 bases from J, the junction kept 5 bases outside the gene matches. The CDR3 extends over 13 amino acids. DNA for the CDR3: TGTGCCAGTAGTCGGGACAGGGCATTGCCCCAGCATTTT. It yields the protein CASSRDRALPQHF.

V gene TRBV10-3 combines with J gene TRBJ2-4, with 8 positions matching TRBD1. The V and J ends lost 10 bases and 9 bases, in that order; junction bases with no gene match: 14. CDR1 ENHRY and CDR2 SYGVKD come from the germline V gene. This CDR3 is 14 amino acids long. Here the CDR3 reads CATKSVQGAGIQYF. CDR3 coding DNA: TGTGCCACCAAATCGGTTCAGGGGGCGGGCATTCAGTACTTC.

Written as DNA, the CDR3 is TGCGCCAGCAGCAACACAGGGGGCGTCGAGGAGACCCAGTACTTC. This codes for CASSNTGGVEETQYF. The chain combines TRBV10-1 with TRBJ2-5; TRBD1 matches 9 bases. The CDR3 sequence is 15 residues long. Losses at the gene ends were 6 bases for V and 5 bases for J; bases not matched to a gene: 10. The germline CDR1 and CDR2 sequences are WNHNN and SYGVQD (reference sequence).

This clone was observed a single time. This chain uses TRBV5-1 with TRBJ1-4, with unresolved D. This CDR3 has 14 residues. Germline V gene lookup returns CDR1 SGHRS and CDR2 YFSETQ. V gave up 4 bases and J gave up 7 bases, with 14 bases separating them. This CDR3 is CASSPQPEGEKLFF. The CDR3 DNA sequence: TGCGCCAGCAGCCCACAGCCGGAGGGTGAAAAACTGTTTTTT.

This clone was recorded once. The chain links TRBV6-1 to TRBJ2-1; a weak D match, TRBD2 (5 bases). Germline lookup yields CDR1 MNHNS and CDR2 SASEGT. The V end lost 6 bases, the J end lost 11 bases, and 17 bases lay between the germline ends. The CDR3 contains 13 residues. The CDR3 bases are TGTGCCAGCAGCCGACCGGCGGGCGGCCAGCAGTTCTTC. This sequence encodes CASSRPAGGQQFF.

The chain recombines TRBV6-6 with TRBJ1-1, with 9 bases matching TRBD1. Germline values: CDR1 MNHNY, CDR2 SVGAGI (reference sequence). The CDR3 consists of 14 residues. Germline trimming cut 5 bases from V and 10 bases from J; bases unmatched to any gene: 11. CDR3 region: CASSTSGTGLGAFF. CDR3 coding DNA: TGTGCCAGCAGTACCTCCGGGACAGGGCTCGGAGCTTTCTTT.

The chain's CDR3 is CASRGLAGLYEQFF. CDR3 nucleotides: TGTGCCAGCAGAGGACTAGCGGGTCTCTATGAGCAGTTCTTC. The V and J genes are TRBV7-9 and TRBJ2-1, with TRBD2 identical over 11 bases. The CDR3 consists of 14 residues. The V gene's germline CDR1 is SEHNR and CDR2 FQNEAQ (reference sequence). V dropped 6 bases and J dropped 8; count of bases not matched to a gene: 6.

V gene TRBV30 combines with J gene TRBJ1-4; TRBD1 aligns across 8 bases. V lost 5 bases to trimming and J lost 7 bases; unmatched junction nucleotides: 6. The V gene's germline CDR1 is GTSNPN and CDR2 SVGIG (reference sequence). The CDR3 consists of 13 residues. CDR3 protein: CAWSGGAGEKLFF. The CDR3 coding sequence is TGTGCCTGGTCAGGGGGCGCGGGTGAAAAACTGTTTTTT.

This rearrangement joins TRBV5-4 to TRBJ2-7; 8 nucleotides line up with TRBD2. After removal of 1 base from V and 3 bases from J, the junction contained 9 bases not matched to a gene. Germline values: CDR1 SGHNT, CDR2 YYREEE (reference sequence). This CDR3 contains 16 residues. CDR3 in amino acids: CASSLKGGLAIYEQYF. CDR3 DNA: TGTGCCAGCAGCTTGAAAGGAGGACTAGCTATCTACGAGCAGTACTTC.

The chain combines TRBV6-1 with TRBJ1-5; D is unclear. Trimming removed 8 bases at V and 5 bases at J, with 10 bases between. The CDR3 has 12 residues. Germline V lookup: CDR1 MNHNS, CDR2 SASEGT. CDR3 nucleotides: TGTGCCAGCTGGCAGGAATATCAGCCCCAGCATTTT. Its protein product is CASWQEYQPQHF.

This CDR3 is CASSGRLAGTYNEQFF. CDR3 nucleotide sequence: TGTGCCAGCAGTGGACGACTAGCGGGGACCTACAATGAGCAGTTCTTC. The chain links TRBV6-1 to TRBJ2-1; 11 nucleotides agree with TRBD2. Unmatched junction bases numbered 4, after V lost 4 bases and J lost 2 bases. From germline, CDR1 is MNHNS and CDR2 SASEGT. The CDR3 covers 16 residues.